The clone carrying this T cell receptor (beta chain) was found a few times. Germline V gene data show CDR1 as MGHDK and CDR2 as SYGVNS. Trimming removed 4 bases at V and 7 bases at J, with 13 bases between. This CDR3 has 13 amino acids. The sample belongs to a study of blood T cell repertoires in COVID-19. Study summary: COVID-19 samples collected from the United States, Italy and Spain covered acute and convalescent phases. PBMCs, B-cell-depleted T cells, or T cells were the source of the cDNA or gDNA that made up the material.

Study processing details: Estimation of nucleated cell counts was performed using reference gene primer amplification. TCRdb keeps only in-frame clones here, not all; method: immunoSEQ multiplex PCR. Clonal size and the V and J genes are those of that table, whereas D and trimming came from the DNA. Of tens of thousands of clones listed, 70% to 90% are singletons. The V call is TRBV25-1, the J call TRBJ1-2; TRBD1 might be the D (6 bases). The clonotype originates from a woman of 80 years or more with active or convalescent COVID-19. The source material was peripheral blood. CDR3 bases: TGTGCCAGCAGTGCGGACAGTACCGGTGGCTACACCTTC. Amino acids: CASSADSTGGYTF.